Given below is one T cell receptor (beta chain) in context. This record belongs to a study of T cell repertoires in ileal Crohn's disease. Time point in this sample: neoterminal ileum biopsy at postoperative endoscopy, about 6 months after surgery. V was clipped by 4 bases and J by 1 base; unmatched bases: 3. Per germline, CDR1 SGHNT and CDR2 YYREEE (reference sequence). The CDR3 sequence is 14 residues long. TCRdb keeps only in-frame clones here, not all; method: immunoSEQ multiplex PCR. The sample yields about 11,000 clones, around 77% seen once. The V call is TRBV5-4, the J call TRBJ1-2; TRBD1 matches 8 bases. Source material: ileal tissue. The sequence was collected from an adult with Crohn's disease. CDR3 DNA: TGTGCCAGCAGCCGGGACAGGATTAACTATGGCTACACCTTC. Amino acid sequence: CASSRDRINYGYTF. Supplemented by reference TRBV5-4 and TRBJ1-2, the full variable domain reads ETGVTQSPTHLIKTRGQQVTLRCSSQSGHNTVSWYQQALGQGPQFIFQYYREEENGRGNFPPRFSGLQFPNYSSELNVNALELDDSALYLCASSRDRINYGYTFGSGTRLTVV.